This TCR beta chain was sequenced during a study of blood T cells in healthy people across ages. Findings and caveats of the study: Any conclusive comparison of naive versus antigen-experienced cells was prevented by using unsorted PBMCs.

In the case of this clonotype: Its antigen is unidentified.

A second PCR, run for roughly 7 to 11 cycles, used a sample-barcoded 5' primer plus a J-beta primer mix. A tag from a template-switch adaptor with 12 random nucleotides marked each cDNA molecule. Researchers report that each sample yielded at least 3 million CDR3-containing paired-end reads. One entry per CDR3 protein results from TCRdb running MiXCR on the 5' RACE reads. This sample yields about a million distinct CDR3 sequences, of which just over 50% are seen a single time; about 21% belongs to the top ten. Total RNA extraction produced at least 6 micrograms (per sample) for the study. The specimen sequenced was blood. The clonotype was recovered from a woman aged 55-70 years in good health.

For the CDR3, the DNA is TGCAGTGCTAGAGATCCAGCGGGAAACTACAATGAGCAGTTCTTC. Translation: CSARDPAGNYNEQFF. The chain links TRBV20-1 to TRBJ2-1; 7 bases are a match to TRBD2. This CDR3 has 15 residues. Germline V lookup: CDR1 DFQATT, CDR2 SNEGSKA (reference sequence). After removal of 0 bases from V and 3 bases from J, the junction contained 5 bases not matched to a gene.